The clone carrying this T cell receptor beta chain was observed once. Its cognate antigen is unknown. These data are taken from a study of T cell responses to AZD1222 COVID-19 vaccine. Study findings and constraints: Only 5 or 6 individuals given AZD1222 were seropositive at baseline. After the peak T cell response, and only then, were repertoires sampled.

Assay used: immunoSEQ multiplex PCR; TCRdb lists only in-frame clones, some missing. Found here are roughly 110,000 clones, about 90% of them singletons; the top ten hold more than 8%. The ends were cut back, 4 bases at V and 7 bases at J, with 7 bases in the middle. CDR3 length: 11 amino acids. Germline V CDR1 and CDR2: GTSNPN, SVGIG (reference sequence). Second-dose recipients at about 4 or about 12 weeks were treated as one pooled group. This chain uses TRBV30 with TRBJ2-2, with D hard to call. The material was peripheral blood, obtained 28 days after the second AZD1222 dose. The receptor was isolated from an adult who received the AZD1222 COVID-19 vaccine. In DNA form, the CDR3 reads TGTGCCTGGAAGGGTGGCGGGGAGCTGTTTTTT. Its translation is CAWKGGGELFF.